These 26 T cell receptor beta chains share one sample of origin, sequenced in a study of cytomegalovirus exposure and HLA in healthy donors. PCR primers comprised 60 Vbeta and 13 Jbeta primers. Using immunoSEQ multiplex PCR, the repertoire was profiled, and TCRdb retains in-frame clones only, with some absent. The sample contains approximately 200,000 clones, around 83% of which appear only once. The material sequenced was PBMCs. The receptors here all came from a girl between 5 and 17 years old in good health and CMV-seronegative.

The chain is built from TRBV2 and TRBJ1-2, with TRBD1 identical over 9 bases. From germline, CDR1 is SNHLY and CDR2 FYNNEI. This CDR3 region has 13 residues. J lost 4 bases, V lost 6 bases, and 3 bases had no gene match. DNA of the CDR3: TGTGCCAGCAGCGTGGACAGGGGCTATGGCTACACCTTC. Translation gives CASSVDRGYGYTF.

The rearrangement links TRBV19 to TRBJ2-5; 8 nucleotides agree with TRBD1. The junction had 11 bases not matched to a gene; V was cut back by 7 bases and J by 1 base. Per the germline V gene, CDR1 is LNHDA and CDR2 is SQIVND (reference sequence). The CDR3 is 16 amino acids. The CDR3 sequence is CASTPRTGYSQETQYF. The CDR3, as DNA: TGTGCCAGTACCCCGAGGACAGGGTATTCCCAAGAGACCCAGTACTTC.

The V and J genes are TRBV12-5 and TRBJ1-2; weak D call: TRBD1 (6 bases). The germline V gene has CDR1 LGHNT and CDR2 FRNRAP. The CDR3 has 17 amino acids. The V end was cut by 3 bases, the J end by 7 bases, with 24 bases between. CDR3: CASGFVVGTTGFRGYTF. Written as DNA, the CDR3 is TGTGCTAGTGGTTTTGTGGTGGGGACAACAGGGTTTCGTGGCTACACCTTC. Supplemented by reference TRBV12-5 and TRBJ1-2, the full variable domain reads DARVTQTPRHKVTEMGQEVTMRCQPILGHNTVFWYRQTMMQGLELLAYFRNRAPLDDSGMPKDRFSAEMPDATLATLKIQPSEPRDSAVYFCASGFVVGTTGFRGYTFGSGTRLTVV.

In this sample, this clone turned up once. The V and J genes are TRBV10-2 and TRBJ2-7; 8 positions agree with TRBD1. In germline, CDR1 is WSHSY, CDR2 SAAADI. The ends lost 8 bases at V and 7 bases at J; junction bases unmatched: 7. This CDR3 region has 12 residues. Here the CDR3 reads CASGTHRGEQYF. The CDR3 nucleotides read TGCGCCAGCGGGACCCACAGGGGGGAGCAGTACTTC.

The gene calls are TRBV2 and TRBJ2-7; 8 bases agree with TRBD1. CDR3 length: 13 residues. The V segment lost 6 bases and the J segment 5 bases; nucleotides outside the gene matches: 6. Germline V gene data show CDR1 as SNHLY and CDR2 as FYNNEI. CDR3 protein: CASRTGVGNEQYF. The CDR3 DNA is TGTGCCAGCAGGACAGGGGTTGGGAACGAGCAGTACTTC.

The V and J genes are TRBV9 and TRBJ1-6; TRBD1 is a possible D gene (6 bases). Per germline, CDR1 SGDLS and CDR2 YYNGEE. This CDR3 is 13 amino acids long. Trimming removed 4 bases at V and 12 bases at J, with 14 bases between. CDR3 bases: TGTGCCAGCAGCAACGGGGGGGGGCGACCCCTCCACTTT. Protein: CASSNGGGRPLHF.

The gene calls are TRBV27 and TRBJ1-1; TRBD1 might be the D (5 bases). Trimming took off 7 bases at V and 1 base at J, with 16 bases between the two ends. Germline CDR1 MNHEY, CDR2 SMNVEV (reference sequence). There are 15 residues in the CDR3. CDR3 nucleotides: TGTGCCAGCATGGGGGGAGGCGGAACGAACACTGAAGCTTTCTTT. It codes for CASMGGGGTNTEAFF.

The chain couples TRBV12-2 to TRBJ2-5; the table names TRBD1, a call not compared with the DNA. TRBV12-2 is flagged as a pseudogene. The CDR3 sequence is 19 residues long. The DNA for the CDR3 is TGTGCAAGTCGCTTAGCGCGTAGGACAGGGGTAATAGTTCAGGAGACCCAGTACTTC. It codes for CASRLARRTGVIVQETQYF.

This clone came up once. This sequence joins TRBV7-9 and TRBJ2-3, with 12 bases that match TRBD1. Germline CDR1 reads SEHNR; CDR2 reads FQNEAQ (reference sequence). V dropped 5 bases and J dropped 5; count of bases not matched to a gene: 8. The CDR3 extends over 16 amino acids. The CDR3 DNA reads TGTGCCAGCAGCCCAACCGGGACAGGGGGCTTAGATACGCAGTATTTT. Translation: CASSPTGTGGLDTQYF.

The rearrangement joins TRBV5-6 to TRBJ2-1, with 8 bases matching TRBD2. The CDR3 spans 15 residues. V was pared by 4 bases and J by 2 bases, with 5 bases of the junction left unmatched. CDR1 is SGHDT and CDR2 is YYEEEE in the germline V gene. CDR3 sequence (DNA): TGTGCCAGCAGCCCAACGGGAGGGCCCTACAATGAGCAGTTCTTC. This translates into CASSPTGGPYNEQFF.

Only a few counts were recorded for this clone. The V call is TRBV28, the J call TRBJ1-1; 7 bases line up with TRBD1. Germline trimming cut 5 bases from V and 3 bases from J; bases unmatched to any gene: 3. CDR1 and CDR2 from the germline V gene are MDHEN and SYDVKM. The length of the CDR3 is 13 residues. CDR3 sequence reads: CASSGGQHTEAFF. CDR3 sequence (DNA): TGTGCCAGCAGTGGGGGACAGCACACTGAAGCTTTCTTT.

This chain connects TRBV6-5 to TRBJ2-3; 10 nucleotides line up with TRBD2. The length of the CDR3 is 15 residues. V shed 2 bases, J shed 4 bases, and the junction held 3 bases outside the gene matches. The V gene's germline CDR1 is MNHEY and CDR2 SVGAGI. The CDR3 spells CASSYPLAGADTQYF. In DNA form, the CDR3 reads TGTGCCAGCAGTTACCCCCTAGCGGGGGCAGATACGCAGTATTTT.

The chain uses TRBV9 and TRBJ2-7, with a tentative D call TRBD1 (5 bases). The CDR3 is 14 residues long. Trimming left V 4 bases short and J 4 bases short, with 15 bases between. Germline CDR1 reads SGDLS; CDR2 reads YYNGEE. CDR3 DNA: TGTGCCAGCAGCCGGACATCGGAAGGATACGAGCAGTACTTC. Translating it yields CASSRTSEGYEQYF.

Points on this clone: Different DNA sequences within this sample yield the same CDR3. The chain has TRBV9 and TRBJ2-5; TRBD1 matches 9 bases. TRBJ2-7 matches the DNA end more closely, so the J call is doubtful. Per germline, CDR1 SGDLS and CDR2 YYNGEE. The CDR3 runs 16 residues. In DNA, the CDR3 is TGTGCCAGCAGCGTAGATGGGACAGGGAGTACCTACGAGCAGTACTTC. This encodes CASSVDGTGSTYEQYF.

The V and J genes are TRBV27 and TRBJ2-5; the match to TRBD1 covers 8 bases. The length of the CDR3 is 14 residues. J lost 5 bases, V lost 3 bases, and 5 bases had no gene match. CDR1 is MNHEY and CDR2 is SMNVEV in the germline V gene (reference sequence). As DNA, the CDR3 is TGTGCCAGCAGTTTCATCGGGGACAGGGAGACCCAGTACTTC. It is translated as CASSFIGDRETQYF.

The V gene is TRBV18, the J gene TRBJ1-3, with D possibly matching TRBD1 (6 bases). Trimming took 2 bases from V and 4 from J, leaving 15 bases between them. The CDR3 contains 16 residues. Germline V CDR1 and CDR2: KGHSH, LQKENI. The DNA for the CDR3 is TGTGCCAGCTCACCAACACAGGGACTAGGAGGAAACACCATATATTTT. The encoded protein is CASSPTQGLGGNTIYF.

This clone was counted only a few times. The chain carries TRBV7-3 and TRBJ2-2; D ambiguous. This CDR3 region has 13 residues. The germline CDR1 and CDR2 sequences are SGHTA and FQGTGA. V was trimmed by 5 bases and J by 5 bases, leaving 9 bases between them. The CDR3 loop reads CASSQDTTGELFF. Here the CDR3 DNA reads TGTGCCAGCAGCCAAGACACTACCGGGGAGCTGTTTTTT.

This chain joins TRBV28 and TRBJ1-5; D ambiguous. There are 15 residues in the CDR3. The V gene's germline CDR1 is MDHEN and CDR2 SYDVKM. The V end was cut by 3 bases, the J end by 0 bases, with 9 bases between. CDR3: CASSLSAYSNQPQHF. The CDR3 DNA reads TGTGCCAGCAGTTTGTCTGCCTATAGCAATCAGCCCCAGCATTTT.

The chain has TRBV9 and TRBJ2-1; tentatively, D is TRBD1 (6 bases). V dropped 0 bases and J dropped 6 bases, with 16 bases sitting between them. This CDR3 is 16 amino acids long. The V gene's germline CDR1 is SGDLS and CDR2 YYNGEE. The CDR3 sequence is CASSVDYAQGRNEQFF. The CDR3 region has the DNA TGTGCCAGCAGCGTAGACTACGCACAGGGTCGCAATGAGCAGTTCTTC.

This clone appeared once. This chain connects TRBV10-1 to TRBJ1-3; 7 bases are a match to TRBD1. V shed 10 bases and J 0 bases; nucleotides not matched to a gene: 21. The CDR3 sequence is 19 residues long. Germline V gene data show CDR1 as WNHNN and CDR2 as SYGVQD (reference sequence). The DNA for the CDR3 is TGCGCCAACAACTTATCCAGCCGACAGGGCGTCGTCTCTGGAAACACCATATATTTT. This sequence encodes CANNLSSRQGVVSGNTIYF.

This clone was counted only a few times. The chain has TRBV28 and TRBJ1-3, with 8 nucleotides matching TRBD1. CDR3 size: 17 residues. V shed 3 bases and J 0 bases; nucleotides not matched to a gene: 7. Per germline, CDR1 MDHEN and CDR2 SYDVKM. The CDR3 DNA follows: TGTGCCAGCAGTTTGGTCACGACAGGGGACTCTGGAAACACCATATATTTT. Its translation: CASSLVTTGDSGNTIYF. The complete variable domain, with remaining parts taken from reference TRBV28 and TRBJ1-3, reads DVKVTQSSRYLVKRTGEKVFLECVQDMDHENMFWYRQDPGLGLRLIYFSYDVKMKEKGDIPEGYSVSREKKERFSLILESASTNQTSMYLCASSLVTTGDSGNTIYFGEGSWLTVV.

Written as DNA, the CDR3 is TGTGCCAGCAGCAGATATAGCGGGGGCCAAGAGACCCAGTACTTC. The encoded protein is CASSRYSGGQETQYF. The chain carries TRBV7-2 and TRBJ2-5; TRBD2 aligns across 9 bases. Germline values: CDR1 SGHTA, CDR2 FQGNSA. V was pared by 5 bases and J by 1 base, with 5 bases of the junction left unmatched. There are 15 residues in the CDR3.

The V call is TRBV6-4, the J call TRBJ1-2; TRBD1 aligns across 9 bases. Germline lookup yields CDR1 MRHNA and CDR2 SNTAGT. CDR3 length: 12 amino acids. V lost 6 bases to trimming and J lost 13 bases; unmatched junction nucleotides: 9. The CDR3 loop is CASRGMDRGITF. CDR3 bases: TGTGCCAGCAGGGGAATGGACAGGGGCATCACCTTC.

The rearrangement uses TRBV14 and TRBJ2-1; 8 bases map to TRBD1. Germline lookup yields CDR1 SGHDN and CDR2 FVKESK. J was trimmed by 6 bases and V by 0 bases; bases with no gene match: 10. This CDR3 has 17 amino acids. This chain's CDR3 is CASSQDFGTGSFNEQFF. As DNA, the CDR3 is TGTGCCAGCAGCCAAGACTTTGGGACAGGATCGTTCAATGAGCAGTTCTTC.

The chain couples TRBV7-3 to TRBJ2-7; D uncertain. The germline V and J ends were trimmed by 4 bases and 5 bases, with 9 bases remaining between them. The germline V gene encodes CDR1 SGHTA and CDR2 FQGTGA. The CDR3 runs to 12 residues. The CDR3 DNA follows: TGTGCCAGCAGCTCTCCAGTTAACGAGCAGTACTTC. Translated: CASSSPVNEQYF.

V usage is TRBV6-5 and J usage is TRBJ2-3; possible D gene TRBD2, 5 bases. Germline-derived CDR1 and CDR2 are MNHEY and SVGAGI. The CDR3 contains 16 residues. Trimming removed 0 bases at V and 4 bases at J, with 14 bases between. CDR3 region: CASSYSSWVRADTQYF. Written as DNA, the CDR3 is TGTGCCAGCAGTTACTCGAGTTGGGTGCGGGCAGATACGCAGTATTTT.